These 18 T cell receptor beta chains were all obtained from the same sample, sequenced in a study of shared clonotypes between healthy human individuals (dated by TCRdb to 2018 to 2021). To prepare the library, the immunoSEQ multiplex PCR assay was applied. As stored in TCRdb, this immuneACCESS dataset retains in-frame rearrangements with V and J assigned. A fraction of the clones does not appear; measured against another copy, unresolved V genes explain less than half of the discrepancy, and the remainder lacks a known reason. This sample gives around 2.1 million clones in total; more than 90% of them show up just once. More than 0.1% of the sample belongs to the ten largest clones. The sample consisted of naive CD4+ T cells sorted from blood. Sample cell subset or site, as interpreted from the label and publication: CD45RA+ positively selected. The receptors shown here come from a man between 18 and 29 years old in good health.

V and J are TRBV6-5 and TRBJ2-7; 12 nucleotides agree with TRBD2. Trimming removed 2 bases from V and 5 bases from J; junction bases left unmatched: 7. CDR1 is MNHEY, CDR2 SVGAGI, per germline. This CDR3 spans 16 amino acids. CDR3 DNA sequence: TGTGCCAGCAGTTACATCGGACTAGCGGGGAGAAACGAGCAGTACTTC. Its translation: CASSYIGLAGRNEQYF.

This rearrangement joins TRBV2 to TRBJ1-5, with TRBD1 matching over 7 bases. Germline CDR1 and CDR2: SNHLY and FYNNEI. J lost 3 bases, V lost 7 bases, and 18 bases had no gene match. The CDR3 is made up of 18 amino acids. The CDR3 protein is CASIRGGKIDSYNQPQHF. CDR3 in DNA: TGTGCCAGCATCAGGGGGGGAAAAATTGACAGTTACAATCAGCCCCAGCATTTT.

The genes are TRBV30 and TRBJ1-3; D is undetermined. The V end lost 1 base, the J end lost 5 bases, and 9 bases lay between the germline ends. The CDR3 contains 13 residues. Per the germline V gene, CDR1 is GTSNPN and CDR2 is SVGIG (reference sequence). CDR3 sequence (DNA): TGTGCCTGGAGTGCCCCAGATAGAAACACCATATATTTT. Its protein is CAWSAPDRNTIYF.

The V gene is TRBV27, the J gene TRBJ2-5; TRBD2 aligns across 9 bases. J was trimmed by 4 bases and V by 4 bases; bases with no gene match: 7. CDR1 MNHEY and CDR2 SMNVEV come from the germline V gene (reference sequence). This CDR3 is built from 15 residues. CDR3 amino acids: CASSSRREGPETQYF. CDR3 nucleotides: TGTGCCAGCAGTTCCCGGCGGGAGGGCCCAGAGACCCAGTACTTC.

This chain joins TRBV5-5 and TRBJ2-7, with 8 bases fitting TRBD1. The length of the CDR3 is 14 residues. Germline CDR1 and CDR2: SGHKS and YYEKEE (reference sequence). V was pared by 4 bases and J by 2 bases, with 5 bases of the junction left unmatched. The CDR3 loop reads CASSPGQGPYEQYF. CDR3 coding DNA: TGTGCCAGCAGCCCCGGACAGGGCCCCTACGAGCAGTACTTC.

This rearrangement joins TRBV5-1 to TRBJ1-6; no definite D call. This CDR3 contains 16 residues. Germline lookup yields CDR1 SGHRS and CDR2 YFSETQ. V shed 0 bases and J shed 1 base, with 8 bases lying between them. DNA of the CDR3: TGCGCCAGCAGCTTGGGAGCGATATCCTATAATTCACCCCTCCACTTT. This sequence encodes CASSLGAISYNSPLHF.

The chain joins TRBV2 to TRBJ2-2, with D maybe TRBD2 (6 bases). The CDR3 loop spans 14 amino acids. The V gene lost 6 bases and the J gene lost 5 bases, with 13 bases spanning the gap. Germline V gene sequence: CDR1 SNHLY, CDR2 FYNNEI. The CDR3 coding sequence is TGTGCCAGCAGGGGGACTTTGGGTACCGGGGAGCTGTTTTTT. It codes for CASRGTLGTGELFF.

The rearrangement joins TRBV5-1 to TRBJ1-2; the match to TRBD1 covers 7 bases. CDR1 and CDR2 (germline): SGHRS, YFSETQ. J lost 8 bases, V lost 2 bases, and 3 bases had no gene match. The length of the CDR3 is 12 residues. This CDR3 is CASSFQGEGYTF. CDR3 DNA sequence: TGCGCCAGCAGCTTTCAGGGGGAAGGCTACACCTTC. The whole variable domain, remainder taken from reference TRBV5-1 and TRBJ1-2, is KAGVTQTPRYLIKTRGQQVTLSCSPISGHRSVSWYQQTPGQGLQFLFEYFSETQRNKGNFPGRFSGRQFSNSRSEMNVSTLELGDSALYLCASSFQGEGYTFGSGTRLTVV.

CDR3 residues: CASSEGLGTDTQYF. For the CDR3, the DNA is TGTGCCAGCAGTGAGGGCCTGGGGACAGATACGCAGTATTTT. This chain connects TRBV2 to TRBJ2-3; no clear D. CDR3 length: 14 amino acids. CDR1 is SNHLY and CDR2 is FYNNEI in the germline V gene. Trimming stripped 3 bases from V and 3 bases from J, with 10 bases between.

The rearrangement joins TRBV4-2 to TRBJ2-7; D possibly uses TRBD1 or TRBD2 (6 bases each). The CDR3 is 15 residues long. The V gene lost 4 bases and the J gene lost 3 bases, with 16 bases spanning the gap. Per germline, CDR1 LGHNA and CDR2 YNFKEQ. CDR3 sequence (DNA): TGTGCCAGCAGCCGGGAGATGGGGGGCGACTACGAGCAGTACTTC. Translating gives CASSREMGGDYEQYF.

The CDR3 sequence is CASTPAGRGAQTQYF. The CDR3 DNA sequence: TGTGCCAGCACCCCGGCGGGCAGGGGGGCGCAGACCCAGTACTTC. V usage is TRBV27 and J usage is TRBJ2-5; possibly TRBD1 for D (7 bases). V lost 7 bases and J 6 bases, leaving 21 bases between the germline ends. CDR3 length equals 15 residues. The V gene's germline CDR1 is MNHEY and CDR2 SMNVEV (reference sequence).

This chain links TRBV7-8 with TRBJ1-6, with D perhaps matching TRBD1 (5 bases). CDR3 length equals 17 residues. Germline V gene data show CDR1 as SGHVS and CDR2 as FQNEAQ. V dropped 5 bases and J dropped 8 bases, with 22 bases sitting between them. The CDR3 region is CASSTQLAGLRDSPLHF. As DNA, the CDR3 is TGTGCCAGCAGCACGCAACTTGCGGGACTTCGAGATTCACCCCTCCACTTT.

V usage is TRBV6-1 and J usage is TRBJ2-2, with 8 bases identical to TRBD2. There are 16 residues in the CDR3. Germline CDR1 MNHNS, CDR2 SASEGT. The V segment lost 2 bases and the J segment 3 bases; nucleotides outside the gene matches: 5. Here the CDR3 reads CASSERGTRDTGELFF. DNA of the CDR3: TGTGCCAGCAGTGAAAGGGGGACTAGGGACACCGGGGAGCTGTTTTTT.

The V call is TRBV10-3, the J call TRBJ2-3, with D possibly TRBD1 on 6 matching bases. CDR1 is ENHRY and CDR2 is SYGVKD in the germline V gene. Trimming cost V 2 bases and J 4 bases, with 13 bases left between them. The CDR3 has 15 amino acids. The CDR3 loop is CAISETGFFADTQYF. In DNA form, the CDR3 reads TGTGCCATCAGTGAGACAGGGTTTTTTGCAGATACGCAGTATTTT.

This chain links TRBV30 with TRBJ1-4, with TRBD1 matching 8 bases. V gave up 0 bases and J gave up 4 bases; unmatched junction bases: 13. The CDR3 spans 18 residues. The germline V gene encodes CDR1 GTSNPN and CDR2 SVGIG (reference sequence). In DNA form, the CDR3 reads TGTGCCTGGAGTGTAGCGAGGACAGGGCCCTCGGATAATGAAAAACTGTTTTTT. It codes for CAWSVARTGPSDNEKLFF.

V gene TRBV21-1 combines with J gene TRBJ1-5; TRBD1 is the table's D call and was not checked against the DNA. TRBV21-1 is a listed pseudogene. This CDR3 is 14 amino acids long. The CDR3 reads CASSKRTENQPQHF. The CDR3 DNA reads as TGTGCCAGCAGCAAAAGGACAGAGAATCAGCCCCAGCATTTT.

CDR3 region: CASSSNPSGTGELFF. CDR3 sequence (DNA): TGTGCCAGCAGCTCTAATCCTAGCGGGACCGGGGAGCTGTTTTTT. The chain joins TRBV9 to TRBJ2-2, with 8 bases fitting TRBD2. The germline gives CDR1 SGDLS, CDR2 YYNGEE. The length of the CDR3 is 15 residues. V was pared by 4 bases and J by 5 bases, with 7 bases of the junction left unmatched.

The chain links TRBV6-1 to TRBJ1-1; D gene ambiguous. The length of the CDR3 is 13 residues. V lost 0 bases, J lost 5 bases, and 7 bases lay in between. Germline CDR1 and CDR2: MNHNS and SASEGT. The chain's CDR3 is CASSEAWGTEAFF. In nucleotides, the CDR3 is TGTGCCAGCAGTGAAGCGTGGGGTACTGAAGCTTTCTTT.